The 29 T cell receptor beta chains in this list originate from one sample, sequenced in a study of shared clonotypes between healthy human individuals. Produced via immunoSEQ multiplex PCR; TCRdb's table is partial and in-frame only. Counted here are 2,100,000 or so clones, approximately 96% occurring once; the ten biggest clones make up 0.1% to 0.15%. Sequencing input: naive CD4+ T cells sorted from blood. Described subset: CD45RA+ positively selected. These receptors all stem from a man aged 18 to 29 in good health.

This chain joins TRBV2 and TRBJ2-3; D possibly matches TRBD1 or TRBD2 (5 bases each). This CDR3 spans 12 amino acids. Germline V gene lookup returns CDR1 SNHLY and CDR2 FYNNEI. With 6 bases removed from V and 6 bases from J, the gap between germline ends came to 10 bases. CDR3 protein: CASRGRADTQYF. The CDR3, as DNA: TGTGCCAGCAGGGGGCGGGCGGATACGCAGTATTTT.

This CDR3 is CASSLPPSYRGNQPQHF. CDR3 coding DNA: TGTGCCAGCAGCCTACCCCCCTCTTACAGGGGCAATCAGCCCCAGCATTTT. This chain uses TRBV5-8 with TRBJ1-5; D is perhaps TRBD1 (6 bases). The CDR3 runs 17 residues. Germline CDR1 reads SGHTS; CDR2 reads YDEGEE. V was pared by 4 bases and J by 2 bases, with 19 bases between.

The rearrangement joins TRBV30 to TRBJ1-3; maybe TRBD1 (5 bases). The CDR3 contains 16 residues. Trimming shortened V by 0 bases and J by 0 bases, and 12 bases separated the two germline ends. Germline values: CDR1 GTSNPN, CDR2 SVGIG (reference sequence). The CDR3 reads CAWSVKGLGSGNTIYF. The CDR3 DNA reads TGTGCCTGGAGTGTAAAGGGACTGGGCTCTGGAAACACCATATATTTT.

This chain links TRBV5-3 with TRBJ2-7, with D hard to call. TRBV5-3 is known as an ORF, though its function is uncertain. Trimming stripped 10 bases from V and 7 bases from J, with 12 bases between. The CDR3 totals 10 residues. In DNA form, the CDR3 reads TGTGCCCCGATACCCACAGAGCAGTACTTC. As protein: CAPIPTEQYF.

The chain uses TRBV5-1 and TRBJ2-6, with D tentatively TRBD1 (6 bases). Germline assignment: CDR1 SGHRS and CDR2 YFSETQ. V was trimmed by 4 bases and J by 0 bases, leaving 17 bases between them. The CDR3 runs to 18 residues. CDR3 in amino acids: CASSPLQGAPSGANVLTF. CDR3 in DNA: TGCGCCAGCAGCCCCTTACAGGGAGCCCCCTCTGGGGCCAACGTCCTGACTTTC.

V and J are TRBV11-2 and TRBJ2-5; possible D gene TRBD2, 6 bases. Trimming took 4 bases from V and 1 from J, leaving 10 bases between them. The CDR3 has 14 residues. From germline, CDR1 is SGHAT and CDR2 FQNNGV. Here the CDR3 DNA reads TGTGCCAGCAGCTCTAGGACTACCCAAGAGACCCAGTACTTC. Translated, it gives CASSSRTTQETQYF. Full variable domain (outside the CDR3, taken from reference TRBV11-2 and TRBJ2-5): EAGVAQSPRYKIIEKRQSVAFWCNPISGHATLYWYQQILGQGPKLLIQFQNNGVVDDSQLPKDRFSAERLKGVDSTLKIQPAKLEDSAVYLCASSSRTTQETQYFGPGTRLLVL.

The chain joins TRBV5-1 to TRBJ1-1; D not certain. Germline CDR1 is SGHRS and CDR2 is YFSETQ. This CDR3 spans 14 amino acids. The V end was cut by 2 bases, the J end by 0 bases, with 8 bases between. CDR3 DNA sequence: TGCGCCAGCAGCTTTGACACAATGAACACTGAAGCTTTCTTT. It specifies CASSFDTMNTEAFF.

The rearrangement links TRBV5-4 to TRBJ2-2; maybe TRBD2 (5 bases). The CDR3 consists of 14 residues. The V end lost 5 bases, the J end lost 4 bases, and 12 bases lay between the germline ends. Looked up from germline, CDR1 is SGHNT and CDR2 is YYREEE (reference sequence). The CDR3 spells CASRPRESTGELFF. The CDR3 nucleotides are TGTGCCAGCAGGCCGAGGGAAAGCACCGGGGAGCTGTTTTTT. Filled out from reference TRBV5-4 and TRBJ2-2, the complete variable domain reads ETGVTQSPTHLIKTRGQQVTLRCSSQSGHNTVSWYQQALGQGPQFIFQYYREEENGRGNFPPRFSGLQFPNYSSELNVNALELDDSALYLCASRPRESTGELFFGEGSRLTVL.

The gene calls are TRBV5-1 and TRBJ2-6; unclear D gene. Germline CDR1 reads SGHRS; CDR2 reads YFSETQ. This CDR3 is built from 16 residues. Trimming took off 1 base at V and 0 bases at J, with 8 bases between the two ends. The CDR3 nucleotides read TGCGCCAGCAGCTTGTTCGTGAACTCTGGGGCCAACGTCCTGACTTTC. It codes for CASSLFVNSGANVLTF.

This clone was picked up one time. The chain uses TRBV6-5 and TRBJ1-1; no definite D call. The CDR3 has 11 amino acids. Germline V lookup: CDR1 MNHEY, CDR2 SVGAGI. Between the trimmed V and J ends, which lost 2 bases and 7 bases, there was a span of 5 bases. The CDR3 protein is CASSYQLEAFF. In DNA, the CDR3 is TGTGCCAGCAGTTACCAACTTGAAGCTTTCTTT.

V is TRBV6-1 and J is TRBJ1-4; possible D gene TRBD1, 6 bases. CDR3 length: 12 amino acids. V lost 6 bases to trimming and J lost 8 bases, with 10 bases between them. In germline, CDR1 is MNHNS, CDR2 SASEGT. CDR3 protein: CASRDSQEKLFF. The CDR3 DNA is TGTGCCAGCAGGGACAGCCAAGAAAAACTGTTTTTT.

The J gene is TRBJ2-2, the V gene TRBV11-2; D is possibly TRBD2 (5 bases). The CDR3 sequence is 16 residues long. V was pared by 0 bases and J by 2 bases, with 10 bases between. Germline lookup yields CDR1 SGHAT and CDR2 FQNNGV. CDR3 sequence: CASSLDRLANTGELFF. The CDR3 nucleotides are TGTGCCAGCAGCTTAGATCGCCTAGCAAACACCGGGGAGCTGTTTTTT.

This sequence joins TRBV5-6 and TRBJ2-1; 10 bases match TRBD2. The trim removed 5 bases at V and 8 bases at J, leaving 7 bases unmatched. This CDR3 is built from 14 residues. Germline assignment: CDR1 SGHDT and CDR2 YYEEEE. The CDR3 is CASRRPSGSYEQFF. As DNA, the CDR3 is TGTGCCAGCAGACGTCCTAGCGGGAGCTATGAGCAGTTCTTC.

The chain uses TRBV7-2 and TRBJ2-7; TRBD2 agrees at 7 bases. The CDR3 sequence is 18 residues long. V lost 5 bases and J lost 0; bases outside the gene matches: 16. The germline CDR1 and CDR2 sequences are SGHTA and FQGNSA. The CDR3 DNA reads TGTGCCAGCAGCCCCCCCGGGGTTTGGCGGGAGAGCTCCTACGAGCAGTACTTC. This encodes CASSPPGVWRESSYEQYF.

V gene TRBV9 combines with J gene TRBJ1-2; D is undetermined. V was shortened by 0 bases and J by 5 bases, with 11 bases between the two germline ends. Germline assignment: CDR1 SGDLS and CDR2 YYNGEE. The CDR3 totals 14 residues. The CDR3 loop reads CASSVGPETYGYTF. DNA for the CDR3: TGTGCCAGCAGCGTAGGCCCAGAAACTTATGGCTACACCTTC.

The rearrangement uses TRBV18 and TRBJ2-3; D not resolved. The length of the CDR3 is 16 residues. The V end was cut by 0 bases, the J end by 1 base, with 11 bases between. Germline CDR1 reads KGHSH; CDR2 reads LQKENI. The CDR3: CASSPPSYSGTDTQYF. The CDR3 coding sequence is TGTGCCAGCTCACCACCGAGCTACTCGGGCACAGATACGCAGTATTTT.

The chain links TRBV7-2 to TRBJ1-2; perhaps TRBD1 as D (5 bases). Trimming stripped 7 bases from V and 4 bases from J, with 13 bases between. The CDR3 has 13 amino acids. Germline V gives CDR1 SGHTA, CDR2 FQGNSA. CDR3 residues: CASTQQELYGYTF. Here the CDR3 DNA reads TGTGCCAGCACTCAACAGGAACTCTATGGCTACACCTTC.

Worth noting for this clone: Other DNA sequences of this sample code for an identical CDR3. The V gene is TRBV30, the J gene TRBJ2-4; D unclear. This CDR3 is built from 12 residues. CDR1 GTSNPN and CDR2 SVGIG come from the germline V gene (reference sequence). The V end lost 3 bases, the J end lost 0 bases, and 3 bases lay between the germline ends. The CDR3 here is CAWREAKNIQYF. The CDR3 bases are TGTGCCTGGAGGGAAGCCAAAAACATTCAGTACTTC. The whole variable domain, filled in from reference TRBV30 and TRBJ2-4, reads SQTIHQWPATLVQPVGSPLSLECTVEGTSNPNLYWYRQAAGRGLQLLFYSVGIGQISSEVPQNLSASRPQDRQFILSSKKLLLSDSGFYLCAWREAKNIQYFGAGTRLSVL.

This clone was counted a single time. This chain links TRBV29-1 with TRBJ1-1, with D possibly matching TRBD1 (6 bases). V dropped 3 bases and J dropped 5 bases, with 13 bases sitting between them. The CDR3 has 13 residues. Looked up from germline, CDR1 is SQVTM and CDR2 is ANQGSEA. The CDR3 region is CSVEVQGRTEAFF. The CDR3 region has the DNA TGCAGCGTTGAGGTTCAGGGGAGGACTGAAGCTTTCTTT.

The CDR3 sequence: CASSQDPTRGQFF. The CDR3 DNA is TGCGCCAGCAGCCAAGATCCTACCCGAGGGCAGTTCTTC. V usage is TRBV4-3 and J usage is TRBJ2-1, with D unclear. CDR3 length: 13 residues. The V and J ends lost 0 bases and 12 bases respectively, with 12 bases between them. Germline values: CDR1 LGHNA, CDR2 YSLEER.

V gene TRBV4-1 combines with J gene TRBJ2-1; D may be TRBD2 (7 bases). V was clipped by 3 bases and J by 6 bases, with 15 bases between them. The V gene's germline CDR1 is MGHRA and CDR2 YSYEKL. The CDR3 extends over 15 amino acids. CDR3 region: CASSHAGLGGNEQFF. For the CDR3, the DNA is TGCGCCAGCAGCCATGCCGGACTAGGGGGCAATGAGCAGTTCTTC.

The V call is TRBV19, the J call TRBJ2-1, with 7 bases identical to TRBD2. This CDR3 has 17 residues. V was pared by 4 bases and J by 4 bases, with 13 bases of the junction left unmatched. CDR1 LNHDA and CDR2 SQIVND come from the germline V gene (reference sequence). DNA for the CDR3: TGTGCCAGTAGTAACCCTGGTTGGCGGGAGCGGTACAATGAGCAGTTCTTC. This gives the protein CASSNPGWRERYNEQFF.

This clone was seen just once. This sequence joins TRBV28 and TRBJ1-1; 8 bases fit TRBD1. Germline V gene lookup returns CDR1 MDHEN and CDR2 SYDVKM. The V gene end was trimmed by 3 bases and the J gene end by 4 bases; junction bases not matched to a gene: 7. CDR3 size: 15 residues. CDR3 loop: CASSLIRGQSTEAFF. CDR3 nucleotide sequence: TGTGCCAGCAGTTTGATCAGGGGGCAGAGCACTGAAGCTTTCTTT. The whole variable domain, remainder taken from reference TRBV28 and TRBJ1-1, is DVKVTQSSRYLVKRTGEKVFLECVQDMDHENMFWYRQDPGLGLRLIYFSYDVKMKEKGDIPEGYSVSREKKERFSLILESASTNQTSMYLCASSLIRGQSTEAFFGQGTRLTVV.

A note on this clone: Within the sample, other DNA sequences also encode this same CDR3. The chain links TRBV19 to TRBJ1-1; 7 nucleotides agree with TRBD1. Germline assignment: CDR1 LNHDA and CDR2 SQIVND (reference sequence). The CDR3 has 15 amino acids. The J segment lost 1 base and the V segment lost 2 bases, leaving 4 bases of the junction unmatched. Here the CDR3 reads CASSIRGGGNTEAFF. In DNA form, the CDR3 reads TGTGCCAGTAGTATAAGAGGGGGCGGGAACACTGAAGCTTTCTTT.

This clone appeared once. The chain carries TRBV5-1 and TRBJ1-4, with 7 bases matching TRBD1. The CDR3 spans 14 residues. Germline lookup yields CDR1 SGHRS and CDR2 YFSETQ. The V gene end was trimmed by 2 bases and the J gene end by 8 bases; junction bases not matched to a gene: 6. CDR3 bases: TGCGCCAGCAGCTTCGGCAGGGGGGACGAAAAACTGTTTTTT. Translation gives CASSFGRGDEKLFF.

J is TRBJ2-7 and V is TRBV28; 7 bases fit TRBD1. Germline V gene sequence: CDR1 MDHEN, CDR2 SYDVKM. This CDR3 spans 17 amino acids. V lost 2 bases, J lost 2 bases, and 12 bases stayed unmatched. The CDR3 nucleotides read TGTGCCAGCAGTTTAGGGGTGCGTGACAGGGCCCCCTACGAGCAGTACTTC. It codes for CASSLGVRDRAPYEQYF.

The V and J genes are TRBV6-1 and TRBJ2-2; D may be TRBD1 or TRBD2 (5 bases each). CDR1 is MNHNS, CDR2 SASEGT, per germline. The CDR3 covers 14 residues. V gave up 6 bases and J gave up 3 bases, with 11 bases separating them. CDR3 protein: CASRSGTDTGELFF. The DNA of the CDR3 is TGTGCCAGCAGGTCCGGGACCGACACCGGGGAGCTGTTTTTT.

Notes on this clone: Other DNA sequences in the same sample also yield this CDR3. The genes are TRBV6-5 and TRBJ2-7; 7 bases fit TRBD2. The CDR3 is 14 residues long. The V and J ends lost 0 bases and 4 bases, in that order; junction bases with no gene match: 3. Germline loops: CDR1 MNHEY, CDR2 SVGAGI. CDR3 region: CASSYSRGSYEQYF. The CDR3 coding sequence is TGTGCCAGCAGTTACTCGCGGGGGTCGTACGAGCAGTACTTC.

The chain links TRBV4-1 to TRBJ2-1; TRBD2 matches 12 bases. Germline loops: CDR1 MGHRA, CDR2 YSYEKL. With V trimmed by 6 bases and J by 6 bases, 6 bases remained unmatched. The CDR3 totals 15 residues. The DNA for the CDR3 is TGCGCCAGCAGTTTAGGACTAGCGGGACCCAATGAGCAGTTCTTC. Amino acid sequence: CASSLGLAGPNEQFF.